What follows are 23 T cell receptor beta chains derived from one specimen sequenced in a study of post-analysis software for immune sequencing data. Each TCR beta cDNA library carried unique molecular identifiers. TCRdb independently ran MiXCR on the PCR reads; one entry per CDR3 protein. Of under 200,000 distinct CDR3 sequences in the sample, roughly 34% were seen once. This specimen was blood, taken after autologous hematopoietic stem cell transplantation. The receptors were gathered from a girl between 10 and 17 years old with multiple sclerosis.

This rearrangement joins TRBV18 to TRBJ1-1; TRBD1 matches 8 bases. The CDR3 sequence is 14 residues long. CDR1 and CDR2 (germline): KGHSH, LQKENI. V gave up 5 bases and J gave up 4 bases; unmatched junction bases: 6. Written as DNA, the CDR3 is TGTGCCAGCTCAAGGACAGGGTATCGCACTGAAGCTTTCTTT. Translation: CASSRTGYRTEAFF.

V and J are TRBV10-1 and TRBJ1-1, with 10 bases aligning to TRBD1. This CDR3 has 15 amino acids. The germline V gene has CDR1 WNHNN and CDR2 SYGVQD (reference sequence). V was clipped by 6 bases and J by 1 base; unmatched bases: 5. CDR3 sequence reads: CASRGTGVWNTEAFF. The DNA for the CDR3 is TGCGCCAGCAGGGGGACAGGGGTTTGGAACACTGAAGCTTTCTTT.

This clonotype showed up many times. The CDR3 loop is CASSLAQGGTYEQYF. The CDR3 DNA reads as TGTGCCAGCAGCTTAGCACAGGGAGGGACCTACGAGCAGTACTTC. This rearrangement joins TRBV7-6 to TRBJ2-7; D perhaps matches TRBD2 (7 bases). The CDR3 contains 15 residues. The germline gives CDR1 SGHVS, CDR2 FNYEAQ. The V end lost 0 bases, the J end lost 2 bases, and 11 bases lay between the germline ends.

This chain uses TRBV25-1 with TRBJ1-2; D call uncertain. V lost 0 bases to trimming and J lost 2 bases, with 4 bases between them. The CDR3 runs to 13 residues. Germline CDR1 reads MGHDK; CDR2 reads SYGVNS. The CDR3 DNA reads TGTGCCAGCAGTGAATACTCGAACTATGGCTACACCTTC. Its translation is CASSEYSNYGYTF.

This chain connects TRBV14 to TRBJ2-4; 7 nucleotides agree with TRBD1. CDR1 is SGHDN and CDR2 is FVKESK in the germline V gene. Unmatched junction bases numbered 9, after V lost 1 base and J lost 9 bases. The CDR3 contains 15 residues. CDR3 nucleotides: TGTGCCAGCAGCCAAGTTGTAGGGGGCGTGGGCATTCAGTACTTC. As protein: CASSQVVGGVGIQYF.

The chain carries TRBV7-9 and TRBJ2-3, with 8 bases aligning to TRBD1. The trim removed 3 bases at V and 9 bases at J, leaving 5 bases unmatched. The CDR3 contains 13 residues. Germline CDR1 and CDR2: SEHNR and FQNEAQ (reference sequence). The CDR3 spells CASSFTTGATQYF. The CDR3 nucleotides read TGTGCCAGCAGCTTTACGACAGGGGCCACGCAGTATTTT.

This clonotype was found a few times. V and J are TRBV6-2 or TRBV6-3 and TRBJ2-1, with D unresolved. V was shortened by 5 bases and J by 0 bases, with 5 bases between the two germline ends. The CDR3 is 13 residues long. Looked up from germline, CDR1 is MNHEY and CDR2 is SVGEGT. The CDR3 loop is CASSRYSYNEQFF. CDR3 in DNA: TGTGCCAGCAGTAGATACTCCTACAATGAGCAGTTCTTC.

This clonotype showed up many times. This rearrangement joins TRBV6-6 to TRBJ2-5, with TRBD1 matching 7 bases. The CDR3 runs to 15 residues. The germline gives CDR1 MNHNY, CDR2 SVGAGI (reference sequence). J was trimmed by 4 bases and V by 4 bases; bases with no gene match: 9. The CDR3 nucleotides are TGTGCCAGCAGTTCGCTTGAGGACAGGTTAGAGACCCAGTACTTC. Translated, it gives CASSSLEDRLETQYF.

This clonotype was recorded a few times. The chain has TRBV6-5 and TRBJ1-2, with D maybe TRBD1 (5 bases). Germline assignment: CDR1 MNHEY and CDR2 SVGAGI. Between the trimmed V and J ends, which lost 8 bases and 1 base, there was a span of 20 bases. The CDR3 consists of 16 residues. The CDR3 protein is CASGDSTSIINYGYTF. The CDR3 nucleotides read TGTGCCAGCGGAGACAGTACCTCTATCATTAACTATGGCTACACCTTC.

J is TRBJ1-2 and V is TRBV7-2; D is perhaps TRBD1 (6 bases). The CDR3 consists of 13 residues. Germline V gives CDR1 SGHTA, CDR2 FQGNSA. Trimming removed 5 bases at V and 6 bases at J, with 13 bases between. The CDR3 region has the DNA TGTGCCAGCAGCCCCCAGGGGAGTGATGGCTACACCTTC. Translation gives CASSPQGSDGYTF.

Many counts were recorded for this clonotype. The chain links TRBV28 to TRBJ2-3; TRBD2 matches at 9 bases. The trim removed 3 bases at V and 0 bases at J, leaving 10 bases unmatched. The CDR3 is made up of 18 amino acids. Germline V gives CDR1 MDHEN, CDR2 SYDVKM. CDR3 sequence (DNA): TGTGCCAGCAGTTTTGAGGAGTGGCTAGCGGGAAGCACAGATACGCAGTATTTT. Its protein product is CASSFEEWLAGSTDTQYF.

In its sample, this clonotype was seen a few times. This chain joins TRBV19 and TRBJ1-5; D call uncertain. The V and J ends lost 3 bases and 5 bases respectively, with 11 bases between them. The CDR3 covers 14 residues. Germline V lookup: CDR1 LNHDA, CDR2 SQIVND (reference sequence). CDR3 in amino acids: CASSIRLIDQPQHF. The CDR3 bases are TGTGCCAGTAGTATCCGGCTGATAGATCAGCCCCAGCATTTT.

This clonotype is deemed medium-sized. The CDR3 here is CASSLQQGFNTEAFF. The DNA for the CDR3 is TGTGCCAGCAGCTTACAACAGGGTTTCAACACTGAAGCTTTCTTT. The chain links TRBV7-9 to TRBJ1-1; TRBD1 is a possible D gene (6 bases). V was clipped by 2 bases and J by 2 bases, with 12 bases between them. Germline loops: CDR1 SEHNR, CDR2 FQNEAQ (reference sequence). The CDR3 has 15 amino acids.

This chain links TRBV7-9 with TRBJ2-5; tentative D call: TRBD1 (5 bases). CDR1 is SEHNR and CDR2 is FQNEAQ in the germline V gene (reference sequence). The V gene lost 4 bases and the J gene lost 5 bases, with 14 bases spanning the gap. The CDR3 runs 14 residues. CDR3 amino acids: CASSSSRVGETQYF. The CDR3, as DNA: TGTGCCAGCAGCTCCTCCAGGGTCGGTGAGACCCAGTACTTC. The full variable domain, in which reference TRBV7-9 and TRBJ2-5 provide the parts outside the CDR3, is DTGVSQNPRHKITKRGQNVTFRCDPISEHNRLYWYRQTLGQGPEFLTYFQNEAQLEKSRLLSDRFSAERPKGSFSTLEIQRTEQGDSAMYLCASSSSRVGETQYFGPGTRLLVL.

The V gene is TRBV6-6, the J gene TRBJ1-6; 7 nucleotides match TRBD1. This CDR3 is built from 14 residues. V lost 8 bases, J lost 5 bases, and 6 bases stayed unmatched. Germline V gene lookup returns CDR1 MNHNY and CDR2 SVGAGI (reference sequence). The CDR3, as DNA: TGTGCCAGCGCAAGACAGGGAAATAATTCACCCCTCCACTTT. This codes for CASARQGNNSPLHF.

The chain couples TRBV7-2 to TRBJ2-7; TRBD1 or TRBD2 may be the D gene (5 bases each). V lost 2 bases and J lost 5, with 13 bases in between. The germline V gene has CDR1 SGHTA and CDR2 FQGNSA. The CDR3 is 14 residues long. The CDR3 spells CASSLLGRHDEQYF. For the CDR3, the DNA is TGTGCCAGCAGCTTACTGGGACGGCACGACGAGCAGTACTTC. The full variable domain, in which reference TRBV7-2 and TRBJ2-7 provide the parts outside the CDR3, is GAGVSQSPSNKVTEKGKDVELRCDPISGHTALYWYRQSLGQGLEFLIYFQGNSAPDKSGLPSDRFSAERTGGSVSTLTIQRTQQEDSAVYLCASSLLGRHDEQYFGPGTRLTVT.

This clonotype was seen at least ten times. V and J are TRBV20-1 and TRBJ2-3; TRBD2 might be the D (6 bases). In germline, CDR1 is DFQATT, CDR2 SNEGSKA (reference sequence). The V gene lost 3 bases and the J gene lost 1 base, with 8 bases spanning the gap. The CDR3 covers 13 residues. In DNA, the CDR3 is TGCAGTGCTAGCCCGGGAGGCACAGATACGCAGTATTTT. Translating gives CSASPGGTDTQYF.

The sample holds a few counts of this clonotype. J is TRBJ2-1 and V is TRBV6-2 or TRBV6-3; D tentatively reads TRBD1 or TRBD2 (6 bases each). Germline-derived CDR1 and CDR2 are MNHEY and SVGEGT. CDR3 length equals 16 residues. The germline V and J ends were trimmed by 5 bases and 2 bases, with 16 bases remaining between them. CDR3 sequence reads: CASSTPGGRAYNEQFF. In DNA form, the CDR3 reads TGTGCCAGCAGTACCCCCGGGGGCCGGGCCTACAATGAGCAGTTCTTC.

This clonotype has a count of ten or more. V gene TRBV9 combines with J gene TRBJ2-1; 10 nucleotides align to TRBD1. Germline assignment: CDR1 SGDLS and CDR2 YYNGEE. This CDR3 spans 15 amino acids. With 3 bases clipped from V and 6 bases from J, the junction kept 6 bases outside the gene matches. The DNA of the CDR3 is TGTGCCAGCAGCGCCAGACAGGGGGCCGGCAATGAGCAGTTCTTC. This codes for CASSARQGAGNEQFF.

This clonotype showed up many times. This chain links TRBV7-2 with TRBJ2-5; 10 bases agree with TRBD1. Trimming cost V 6 bases and J 4 bases; bases outside gene matches: 8. Germline CDR1 SGHTA, CDR2 FQGNSA. The CDR3 sequence is 15 residues long. The DNA of the CDR3 is TGTGCCAGCAGTTCCTCGGGGACAGGGGTAGAGACCCAGTACTTC. Its protein product is CASSSSGTGVETQYF. Variable domain in full (rest from reference TRBV7-2 and TRBJ2-5): GAGVSQSPSNKVTEKGKDVELRCDPISGHTALYWYRQSLGQGLEFLIYFQGNSAPDKSGLPSDRFSAERTGGSVSTLTIQRTQQEDSAVYLCASSSSGTGVETQYFGPGTRLLVL.

This clonotype was seen only a few times. The genes are TRBV4-1 and TRBJ1-2, with D perhaps matching TRBD1 (6 bases). Germline V CDR1 and CDR2: MGHRA, YSYEKL. The CDR3 totals 14 residues. Trimming stripped 0 bases from V and 3 bases from J, with 8 bases between. CDR3 bases: TGCGCCAGCAGCCAAGATCCAGGGGACTATGGCTACACCTTC. It is translated as CASSQDPGDYGYTF.

This chain connects TRBV27 to TRBJ2-3; D ambiguous. V lost 5 bases, J lost 6 bases, and 15 bases lay in between. From germline, CDR1 is MNHEY and CDR2 SMNVEV (reference sequence). The CDR3 spans 14 residues. The chain's CDR3 is CASSPHPYGDTQYF. DNA of the CDR3: TGTGCCAGCAGTCCCCATCCGTATGGGGATACGCAGTATTTT.

The rearrangement joins TRBV29-1 to TRBJ2-5; D not resolved. The DNA matches TRBJ2-7 better at its end, which makes the J call doubtful. Germline lookup yields CDR1 SQVTM and CDR2 ANQGSEA. CDR3 size: 10 residues. The CDR3 spells CSVADHEQYF. The CDR3 DNA follows: TGCAGCGTTGCTGATCACGAGCAGTACTTC.